These 32 T cell receptor beta chains originate from one sample sequenced in a study of identical twins. A single record per CDR3 protein comes from TCRdb applying MiXCR to the 5' RACE reads. This sample has fewer than 450,000 distinct CDR3 sequences; 9% to 10% occur once, and the top ten carry roughly 8.9%. Sequencing was done on a sample of naive T cells sorted from blood. The receptors originated from a woman in her forties or fifties in good health.

This clonotype was recorded many times. The rearrangement links TRBV12-3 or TRBV12-4 to TRBJ1-1, with D tentatively TRBD1 (5 bases). The CDR3 is made up of 10 amino acids. Between the trimmed V and J ends, which lost 6 bases and 6 bases, there was a span of 5 bases. The CDR3 here is CASRGAEAFF. The CDR3 DNA reads as TGTGCCAGCAGGGGGGCTGAAGCTTTCTTT.

The chain employs TRBV24-1 and TRBJ2-2; 14 bases are shared with TRBD2. After removal of 9 bases from V and 5 bases from J, the junction contained 13 bases not matched to a gene. In germline, CDR1 is KGHDR, CDR2 SFDVKD. This CDR3 region has 18 residues. In nucleotides, the CDR3 is TGTGCCACCTCCGGGACTAGCGGGAGAGGCCGGGGGACCGGGGAGCTGTTTTTT. It is translated as CATSGTSGRGRGTGELFF.

The chain employs TRBV5-1 and TRBJ2-5; D might be TRBD2 (6 bases). CDR3 length: 15 amino acids. V was pared by 4 bases and J by 5 bases, with 18 bases between. Looked up from germline, CDR1 is SGHRS and CDR2 is YFSETQ. CDR3 sequence reads: CASSGDGRISETQYF. In DNA, the CDR3 is TGCGCCAGCAGCGGCGACGGGAGAATATCGGAGACCCAGTACTTC.

The chain links TRBV11-2 to TRBJ1-2, with 7 bases lining up with TRBD1. The CDR3 runs 14 residues. Germline loops: CDR1 SGHAT, CDR2 FQNNGV. Unmatched junction bases numbered 12, after V lost 6 bases and J lost 8 bases. For the CDR3, the DNA is TGTGCCAGCAGTCCGCAGGGGGAAGTCTGGGGCTACACCTTC. Translation gives CASSPQGEVWGYTF.

This clonotype was counted a few times. This chain connects TRBV20-1 to TRBJ2-7; maybe TRBD2 (6 bases). The V end was cut by 3 bases, the J end by 6 bases, with 21 bases between. The CDR3 totals 15 residues. CDR1 and CDR2 from the germline V gene are DFQATT and SNEGSKA (reference sequence). The CDR3 protein is CSASVAGRTFSEQYF. The CDR3 DNA follows: TGCAGTGCTAGTGTTGCCGGGAGAACCTTTAGCGAGCAGTACTTC.

The table lists this clonotype with many counts. The chain has TRBV6-5 and TRBJ2-1; 11 bases map to TRBD2. CDR1 and CDR2 from the germline V gene are MNHEY and SVGAGI. Trimming removed 5 bases from V and 2 bases from J; junction bases left unmatched: 5. The CDR3 is 16 amino acids. CDR3 nucleotide sequence: TGTGCCAGCAGTCCTTCGACTAGCGGGGCCTACAATGAGCAGTTCTTC. Protein: CASSPSTSGAYNEQFF.

This clonotype was observed many times. The gene calls are TRBV5-1 and TRBJ2-1; D perhaps matches TRBD2 (5 bases). V lost 4 bases to trimming and J lost 6 bases, with 11 bases between them. This CDR3 comprises 13 residues. Germline-derived CDR1 and CDR2 are SGHRS and YFSETQ. The CDR3 region is CASSASSSNEQFF. The CDR3 bases are TGCGCCAGCAGCGCCTCTAGCTCCAATGAGCAGTTCTTC.

The rearrangement links TRBV4-1 to TRBJ2-5; D uncertain. Germline V CDR1 and CDR2: MGHRA, YSYEKL. This CDR3 comprises 15 residues. V lost 1 base, J lost 1 base, and 10 bases lay in between. CDR3 sequence: CASSQVGSIQETQYF. The CDR3 DNA is TGCGCCAGCAGCCAAGTGGGCAGTATCCAAGAGACCCAGTACTTC.

This chain connects TRBV24-1 to TRBJ2-1; TRBD2 aligns across 9 bases. V lost 4 bases and J lost 1; bases outside the gene matches: 7. This CDR3 has 17 amino acids. The germline V gene has CDR1 KGHDR and CDR2 SFDVKD. CDR3 coding DNA: TGTGCCACCAGTGAACAAAAGGGACTAGCTTCCTACAATGAGCAGTTCTTC. Translating gives CATSEQKGLASYNEQFF.

At least ten counts were recorded for this clonotype. This chain uses TRBV12-3 or TRBV12-4 with TRBJ2-5, with 7 positions matching TRBD1. The CDR3 runs 14 residues. Losses at the gene ends were 3 bases for V and 1 base for J; bases not matched to a gene: 2. CDR3 residues: CASSFRQGQETQYF. The CDR3 bases are TGTGCCAGCAGTTTTAGACAGGGCCAAGAGACCCAGTACTTC.

The CDR3: CASSFWDATGEQYF. CDR3 in DNA: TGCGCCAGCAGCTTTTGGGACGCCACGGGCGAGCAGTACTTC. The chain uses TRBV5-1 and TRBJ2-7, with D possibly called TRBD1 or TRBD2 (5 bases each). V lost 2 bases to trimming and J lost 6 bases, with 15 bases between them. The CDR3 consists of 14 residues. CDR1 is SGHRS, CDR2 YFSETQ, per germline.

This clonotype was seen more than once but under ten times. The rearrangement joins TRBV5-1 to TRBJ2-7; 13 bases align to TRBD2. Losses at the gene ends were 3 bases for V and 5 bases for J; bases not matched to a gene: 5. This CDR3 spans 15 amino acids. Germline V gene sequence: CDR1 SGHRS, CDR2 YFSETQ. The CDR3 is CASSSSGTSGNEQYF. The DNA for the CDR3 is TGCGCCAGCAGCTCCTCCGGGACTAGCGGGAACGAGCAGTACTTC.

The chain is built from TRBV6-1 and TRBJ1-4; D unresolved. Germline loops: CDR1 MNHNS, CDR2 SASEGT. The CDR3 consists of 17 residues. V gave up 1 base and J gave up 0 bases, with 12 bases separating them. The CDR3 coding sequence is TGTGCCAGCAGTGAAGTTGCAGTCGAAACAACTAATGAAAAACTGTTTTTT. It is translated as CASSEVAVETTNEKLFF.

This clonotype was detected a few times. V usage is TRBV5-1 and J usage is TRBJ2-2; perhaps TRBD2 as D (6 bases). Between the trimmed V and J ends, which lost 3 bases and 2 bases, there was a span of 11 bases. This CDR3 comprises 15 residues. Germline CDR1 is SGHRS and CDR2 is YFSETQ. CDR3 in amino acids: CASSYRERNTGELFF. In DNA, the CDR3 is TGCGCCAGCAGCTACCGGGAGCGAAACACCGGGGAGCTGTTTTTT.

This clonotype was counted ten times or more. The rearrangement joins TRBV5-1 to TRBJ2-3, with 8 bases lining up with TRBD2. V was pared by 9 bases and J by 0 bases, with 12 bases of the junction left unmatched. Germline V gene sequence: CDR1 SGHRS, CDR2 YFSETQ. The CDR3 length is 16 residues. The CDR3 is CATALLAAASTDTQYF. The CDR3 coding sequence is TGCGCCACCGCCCTACTAGCGGCAGCCAGCACAGATACGCAGTATTTT.

This clonotype was found many times. The genes are TRBV5-1 and TRBJ2-1; 11 nucleotides align to TRBD2. V shed 1 base, J shed 6 bases, and the junction held 6 bases outside the gene matches. The length of the CDR3 is 16 residues. Germline V lookup: CDR1 SGHRS, CDR2 YFSETQ. Here the CDR3 reads CASSLYSGRAANEQFF. The CDR3 bases are TGCGCCAGCAGCTTGTATAGCGGGAGGGCCGCCAATGAGCAGTTCTTC.

The genes are TRBV2 and TRBJ2-5, with a tentative D call TRBD2 (6 bases). Germline V gives CDR1 SNHLY, CDR2 FYNNEI. CDR3 length: 11 residues. V lost 8 bases, J lost 5 bases, and 9 bases lay in between. CDR3 coding DNA: TGTGCCAGCGCAGGGACTGAGACCCAGTACTTC. This translates into CASAGTETQYF.

This chain connects TRBV15 to TRBJ1-2; the D is unclear. The CDR3 has 13 residues. V lost 1 base and J lost 8, with 11 bases in between. Germline lookup yields CDR1 LNHNV and CDR2 YYDKDF (reference sequence). CDR3 sequence: CATSRVPVTGYTF. As DNA, the CDR3 is TGTGCCACCAGCAGAGTACCCGTGACCGGCTACACCTTC.

This clonotype showed up many times. The DNA for the CDR3 is TGTGCCAGCAGTCATAGAAACACCCCCTACAATGAGCAGTTCTTC. It is translated as CASSHRNTPYNEQFF. V gene TRBV12-3 or TRBV12-4 combines with J gene TRBJ2-1; D gene uncertain. V was pared by 5 bases and J by 2 bases, with 13 bases between. This CDR3 comprises 15 residues.

This clonotype occurred a few times. V gene TRBV14 combines with J gene TRBJ2-1; 11 nucleotides match TRBD2. The CDR3 is 20 amino acids. V gave up 0 bases and J gave up 0 bases; unmatched junction bases: 10. Per the germline V gene, CDR1 is SGHDN and CDR2 is FVKESK. The CDR3 sequence: CASSQDHGLAGSPSYNEQFF. The CDR3 DNA is TGTGCCAGCAGCCAAGATCATGGACTAGCGGGTTCACCCTCCTACAATGAGCAGTTCTTC.

This clonotype came up a few times. CDR3 in DNA: TGTGCCAGCAGCCCCACTGGCGGGAGTCCCGGGGAGCTGTTTTTT. Amino acid sequence: CASSPTGGSPGELFF. The genes are TRBV4-2 and TRBJ2-2; 7 bases map to TRBD2. Germline lookup yields CDR1 LGHNA and CDR2 YNFKEQ. The CDR3 extends over 15 amino acids. V lost 4 bases to trimming and J lost 6 bases; unmatched junction nucleotides: 8.

The V gene is TRBV28, the J gene TRBJ2-2, with TRBD2 identical over 10 bases. CDR3 length: 13 residues. The V gene's germline CDR1 is MDHEN and CDR2 SYDVKM. V gave up 5 bases and J gave up 7 bases; unmatched junction bases: 1. The CDR3 spells CASSTSGIGELFF. The CDR3 bases are TGTGCCAGCAGTACTAGCGGGATCGGGGAGCTGTTTTTT.

This clonotype was seen only a few times. The genes are TRBV12-3 or TRBV12-4 and TRBJ2-1, with 7 bases that match TRBD1. J gave up 12 bases and V 4 bases, and 3 bases lay outside the gene matches. The CDR3 is 11 amino acids. CDR3 bases: TGTGCCAGCAGTTCCAGACAGGGGCAGTTCTTC. Translation gives CASSSRQGQFF.

At least ten counts were recorded for this clonotype. The V gene is TRBV29-1, the J gene TRBJ2-4; 7 nucleotides line up with TRBD1. CDR3 size: 11 residues. The V and J ends lost 4 bases and 9 bases, in that order; junction bases with no gene match: 3. Germline V gene sequence: CDR1 SQVTM, CDR2 ANQGSEA. The CDR3 sequence is CSVGDRSIQYF. In nucleotides, the CDR3 is TGCAGCGTTGGGGACAGAAGCATTCAGTACTTC. The full variable domain, completed using reference TRBV29-1 and TRBJ2-4, is SAVISQKPSRDICQRGTSLTIQCQVDSQVTMMFWYRQQPGQSLTLIATANQGSEATYESGFVIDKFPISRPNLTFSTLTVSNMSPEDSSIYLCSVGDRSIQYFGAGTRLSVL.

This clonotype occurred many times. The J gene is TRBJ2-1, the V gene TRBV10-3, with 8 bases fitting TRBD2. This CDR3 is 15 amino acids long. CDR1 and CDR2 (germline): ENHRY, SYGVKD. The junction had 8 bases not matched to a gene; V was cut back by 10 bases and J by 0 bases. Written as DNA, the CDR3 is TGTGCCACGACGACTAGCGAGAGCTCCTACAATGAGCAGTTCTTC. It specifies CATTTSESSYNEQFF.

This clonotype occurred many times. This rearrangement joins TRBV12-3 or TRBV12-4 to TRBJ2-7; D is perhaps TRBD1 (6 bases). The ends were cut back, 3 bases at V and 2 bases at J, with 8 bases in the middle. CDR3 size: 13 residues. CDR3 bases: TGTGCCAGCAGTTTTAGACAGGCCTACGAGCAGTACTTC. It is translated as CASSFRQAYEQYF.

In its sample, this clonotype was seen many times. The V and J genes are TRBV24-1 and TRBJ2-1, with D unclear. The CDR3 has 13 amino acids. The V gene lost 6 bases and the J gene lost 1 base, with 6 bases spanning the gap. Per the germline V gene, CDR1 is KGHDR and CDR2 is SFDVKD. The CDR3 loop reads CATSFRSYNEQFF. The CDR3 DNA sequence: TGTGCCACCAGTTTCCGTTCCTACAATGAGCAGTTCTTC.

This clonotype has just a few counts. The J gene is TRBJ2-3, the V gene TRBV10-3; weak D call: TRBD2 (5 bases). The CDR3 length is 16 residues. V lost 3 bases, J lost 2 bases, and 15 bases lay in between. Looked up from germline, CDR1 is ENHRY and CDR2 is SYGVKD. The CDR3 nucleotides read TGTGCCATCAGTGAATTTGAGGGAGCCGACACAGATACGCAGTATTTT. The encoded protein is CAISEFEGADTDTQYF.

This clonotype has a handful of counts. This chain uses TRBV6-6 with TRBJ2-7; perhaps TRBD1 as D (6 bases). Trimming took off 4 bases at V and 4 bases at J, with 8 bases between the two ends. The CDR3 covers 12 residues. Germline V CDR1 and CDR2: MNHNY, SVGAGI (reference sequence). The CDR3 is CASSWTAYEQYF. CDR3 nucleotides: TGTGCCAGCAGTTGGACAGCTTACGAGCAGTACTTC.

The chain combines TRBV27 with TRBJ1-2; a possible D gene is TRBD1 (6 bases). CDR1 MNHEY and CDR2 SMNVEV come from the germline V gene (reference sequence). This CDR3 region has 14 residues. Between the trimmed V and J ends, which lost 7 bases and 0 bases, there was a span of 12 bases. CDR3 region: CASTRTAANYGYTF. The CDR3 nucleotides are TGTGCCAGCACCCGGACAGCAGCTAACTATGGCTACACCTTC.

This clonotype was counted many times. The V call is TRBV29-1, the J call TRBJ2-5; 7 positions match TRBD2. The germline V gene has CDR1 SQVTM and CDR2 ANQGSEA. The CDR3 spans 14 residues. Trimming cost V 7 bases and J 5 bases; bases outside gene matches: 13. CDR3 DNA sequence: TGCAGCGGGTCGGGGAGAGCGGGGTCGGAGACCCAGTACTTC. Translated, it gives CSGSGRAGSETQYF.

V is TRBV6-4 and J is TRBJ2-5; D may be TRBD2 (7 bases). CDR3 length: 15 amino acids. The V end lost 2 bases, the J end lost 3 bases, and 13 bases lay between the germline ends. Germline assignment: CDR1 MRHNA and CDR2 SNTAGT. CDR3: CASSDLQGGEETQYF. The CDR3 bases are TGTGCCAGCAGTGACCTACAAGGGGGGGAAGAGACCCAGTACTTC.